One T cell receptor (beta chain) is described in this entry. Germline V gene sequence: CDR1 SQVTM, CDR2 ANQGSEA. The CDR3 covers 13 residues. V shed 7 bases and J 2 bases; nucleotides not matched to a gene: 6. This sample was included in a study of blood T cell repertoires in COVID-19. Study background: Samples of COVID-19 (acute and convalescent) were obtained from the United States, Italy and Spain. PBMCs, B-cell-depleted T cells, or T cells were the source of the cDNA or gDNA that made up the material.

In the source study's methods: Researchers report that nucleated cell counts were estimated from reference gene primer amplification. Clones were sequenced by immunoSEQ multiplex PCR, and TCRdb holds only the in-frame ones, with some missing. V and J calls and clone size follow that table, whereas D and trimming were derived from the DNA. The data show some 31,000 clones, around nine tenths seen once. The chain couples TRBV29-1 to TRBJ2-3; TRBD1 matches at 7 bases. What was sequenced was peripheral blood. The TCR sequence derives from a human donor in a cohort sampled during active COVID-19. The donor label of this sample is uncertain. CDR3 DNA sequence: TGCAGCGCTCCGACAGGGCCCACAGATACGCAGTATTTT. Its translation is CSAPTGPTDTQYF.